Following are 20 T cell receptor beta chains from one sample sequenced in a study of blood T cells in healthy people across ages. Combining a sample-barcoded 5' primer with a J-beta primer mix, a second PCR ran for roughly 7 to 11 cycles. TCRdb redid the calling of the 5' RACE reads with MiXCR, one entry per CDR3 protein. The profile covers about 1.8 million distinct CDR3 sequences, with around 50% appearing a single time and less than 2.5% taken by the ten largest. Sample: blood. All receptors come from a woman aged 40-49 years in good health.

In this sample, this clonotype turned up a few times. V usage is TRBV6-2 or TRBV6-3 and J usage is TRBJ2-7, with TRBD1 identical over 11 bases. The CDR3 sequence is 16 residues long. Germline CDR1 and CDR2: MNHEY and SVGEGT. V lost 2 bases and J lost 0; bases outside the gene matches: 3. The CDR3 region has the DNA TGTGCCAGCAGTTACCGGACAGGGGGCGCCTCCTACGAGCAGTACTTC. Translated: CASSYRTGGASYEQYF.

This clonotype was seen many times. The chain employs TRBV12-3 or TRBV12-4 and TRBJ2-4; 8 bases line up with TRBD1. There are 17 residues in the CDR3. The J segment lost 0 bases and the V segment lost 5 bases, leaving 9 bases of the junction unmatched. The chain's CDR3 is CASSPGTGKIAKNIQYF. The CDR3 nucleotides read TGTGCCAGCAGTCCTGGGACAGGCAAAATAGCCAAAAACATTCAGTACTTC.

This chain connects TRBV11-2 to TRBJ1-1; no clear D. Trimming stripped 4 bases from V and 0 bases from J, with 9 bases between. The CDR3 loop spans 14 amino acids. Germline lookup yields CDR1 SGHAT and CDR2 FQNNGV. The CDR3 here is CASSSQNLNTEAFF. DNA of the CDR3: TGTGCCAGCAGCTCACAGAACCTGAACACTGAAGCTTTCTTT.

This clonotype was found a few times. In nucleotides, the CDR3 is TGTGCCACCAGTTTGCCGGGTCAAGAGACCCAGTACTTC. Amino acid sequence: CATSLPGQETQYF. The rearrangement links TRBV24-1 to TRBJ2-5; D remains ambiguous. This CDR3 region has 13 residues. Germline V CDR1 and CDR2: KGHDR, SFDVKD. V lost 6 bases and J lost 2, with 9 bases in between.

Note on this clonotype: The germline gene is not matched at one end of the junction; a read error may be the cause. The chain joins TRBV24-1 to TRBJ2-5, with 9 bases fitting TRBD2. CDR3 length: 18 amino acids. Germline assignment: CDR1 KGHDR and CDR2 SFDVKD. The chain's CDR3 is CATSDSSFAGGNHETQYF. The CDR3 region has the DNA TGTGCCACCAGTGATTCCAGTTTTGCGGGGGGGAACCATGAGACCCAGTACTTC.

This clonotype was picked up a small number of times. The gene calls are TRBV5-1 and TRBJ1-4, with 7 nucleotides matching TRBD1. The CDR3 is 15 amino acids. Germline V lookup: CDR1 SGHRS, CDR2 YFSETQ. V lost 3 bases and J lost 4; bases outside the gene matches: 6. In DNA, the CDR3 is TGCGCCAGCAGCTCGGGGGGACAGAATAATGAAAAACTGTTTTTT. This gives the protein CASSSGGQNNEKLFF.

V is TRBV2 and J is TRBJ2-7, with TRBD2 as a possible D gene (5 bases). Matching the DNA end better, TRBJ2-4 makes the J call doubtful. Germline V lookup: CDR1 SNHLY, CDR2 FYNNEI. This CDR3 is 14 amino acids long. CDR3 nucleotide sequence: TGTGCCAGCACCCTGGACTGGACCAAAAACATTCAGTACTTC. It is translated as CASTLDWTKNIQYF.

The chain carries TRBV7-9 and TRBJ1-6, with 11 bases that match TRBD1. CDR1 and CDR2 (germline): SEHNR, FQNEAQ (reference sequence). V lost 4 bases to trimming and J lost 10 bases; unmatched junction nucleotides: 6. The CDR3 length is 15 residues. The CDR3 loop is CASSSRGDRGSPLHF. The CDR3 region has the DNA TGTGCCAGCAGCTCGAGGGGGGACAGGGGGTCACCCCTCCACTTT.

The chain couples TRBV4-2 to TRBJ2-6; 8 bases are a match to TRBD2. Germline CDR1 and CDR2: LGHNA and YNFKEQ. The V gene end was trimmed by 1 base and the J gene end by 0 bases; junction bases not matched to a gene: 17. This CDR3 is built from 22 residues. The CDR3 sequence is CASSQGYGGVVFLSSGANVLTF. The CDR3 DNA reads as TGTGCCAGCAGCCAAGGATACGGGGGGGTAGTATTCCTGAGCTCTGGGGCCAACGTCCTGACTTTC.

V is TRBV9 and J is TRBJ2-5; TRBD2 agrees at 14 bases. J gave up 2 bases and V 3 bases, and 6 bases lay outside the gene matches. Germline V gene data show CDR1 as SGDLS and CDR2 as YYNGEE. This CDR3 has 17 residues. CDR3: CASSARLAGGKQETQYF. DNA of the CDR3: TGTGCCAGCAGCGCCCGACTAGCGGGGGGGAAACAAGAGACCCAGTACTTC.

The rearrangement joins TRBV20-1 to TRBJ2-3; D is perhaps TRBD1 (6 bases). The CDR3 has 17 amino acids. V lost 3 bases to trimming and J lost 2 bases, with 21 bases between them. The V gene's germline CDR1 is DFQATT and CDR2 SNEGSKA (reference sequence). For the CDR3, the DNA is TGCAGTGCTAGCCGCCCAGGACAGAGTAGCACCACAGATACGCAGTATTTT. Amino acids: CSASRPGQSSTTDTQYF.

DNA of the CDR3: TGTGCCAGCAGCTTACCCGGGACAGGACAAGGCTACACCTTC. This codes for CASSLPGTGQGYTF. The chain uses TRBV28 and TRBJ1-2; 8 nucleotides agree with TRBD1. Germline V CDR1 and CDR2: MDHEN, SYDVKM. V lost 6 bases to trimming and J lost 8 bases; unmatched junction nucleotides: 11. The CDR3 is 14 amino acids.

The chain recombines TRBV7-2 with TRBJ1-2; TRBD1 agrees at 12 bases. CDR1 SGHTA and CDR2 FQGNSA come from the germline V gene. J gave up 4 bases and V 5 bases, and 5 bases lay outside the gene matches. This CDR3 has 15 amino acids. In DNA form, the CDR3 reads TGTGCCAGCAGCCCCGGGACAGGGGGCCCCTATGGCTACACCTTC. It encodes CASSPGTGGPYGYTF.

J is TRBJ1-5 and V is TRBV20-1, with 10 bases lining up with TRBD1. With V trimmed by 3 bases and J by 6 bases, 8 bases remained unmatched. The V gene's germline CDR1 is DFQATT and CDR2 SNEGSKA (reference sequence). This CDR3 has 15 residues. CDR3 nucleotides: TGCAGTGCTAGGGCCGGGACAGGGGATGGTCAGCCCCAGCATTTT. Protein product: CSARAGTGDGQPQHF.

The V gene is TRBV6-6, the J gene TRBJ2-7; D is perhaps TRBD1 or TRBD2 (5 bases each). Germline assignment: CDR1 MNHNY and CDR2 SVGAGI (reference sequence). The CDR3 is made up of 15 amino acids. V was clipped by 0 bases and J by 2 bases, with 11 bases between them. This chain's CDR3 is CASSYSGEYPYEQYF. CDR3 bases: TGTGCCAGCAGTTACTCGGGGGAATATCCCTACGAGCAGTACTTC.

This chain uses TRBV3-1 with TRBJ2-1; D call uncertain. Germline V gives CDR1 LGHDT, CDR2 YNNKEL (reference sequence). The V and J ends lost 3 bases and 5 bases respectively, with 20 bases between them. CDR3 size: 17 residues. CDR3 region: CASSHPLGQLVHNEQFF. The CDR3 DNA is TGTGCCAGCAGCCACCCCCTTGGCCAGTTAGTCCACAATGAGCAGTTCTTC.

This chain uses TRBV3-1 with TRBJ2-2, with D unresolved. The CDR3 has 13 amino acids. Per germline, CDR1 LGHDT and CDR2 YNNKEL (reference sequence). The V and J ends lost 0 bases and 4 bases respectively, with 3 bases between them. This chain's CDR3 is CASSQEGTGELFF. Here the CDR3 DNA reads TGTGCCAGCAGCCAAGAGGGCACCGGGGAGCTGTTTTTT.

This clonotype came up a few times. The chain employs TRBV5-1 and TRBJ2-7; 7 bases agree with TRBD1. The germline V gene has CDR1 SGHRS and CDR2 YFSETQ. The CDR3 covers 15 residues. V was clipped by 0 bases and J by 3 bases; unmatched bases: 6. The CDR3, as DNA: TGCGCCAGCAGCTTGGGTAGGGGGCTATTCTACGAGCAGTACTTC. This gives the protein CASSLGRGLFYEQYF.

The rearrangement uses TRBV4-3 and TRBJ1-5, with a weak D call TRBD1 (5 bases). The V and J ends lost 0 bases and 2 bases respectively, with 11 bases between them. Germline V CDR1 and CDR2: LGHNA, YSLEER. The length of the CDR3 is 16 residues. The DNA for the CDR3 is TGCGCCAGCAGCCAAGATGGGGGTTCGGGCAATCAGCCCCAGCATTTT. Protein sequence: CASSQDGGSGNQPQHF.

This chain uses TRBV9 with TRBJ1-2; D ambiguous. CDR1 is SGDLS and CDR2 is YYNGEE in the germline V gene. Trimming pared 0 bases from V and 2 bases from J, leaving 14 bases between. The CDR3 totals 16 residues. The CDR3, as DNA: TGTGCCAGCAGCGTAGTGATAGGAGGAACAAACTATGGCTACACCTTC. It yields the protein CASSVVIGGTNYGYTF.